Below, 22 T cell receptor beta chains from the same sample are listed, as sequenced in a study of blood T cell repertoires in COVID-19. Sequenced by immunoSEQ multiplex PCR; TCRdb stores in-frame clones only, minus some. The repertoire holds approximately 300,000 clones, with about nine tenths as singletons. Sequencing was carried out using PBMCs or T cells enriched from blood (not recorded which). Receptors originate from a young woman who had recovered from COVID-19.

The J gene is TRBJ2-7, the V gene TRBV11-2, with D perhaps matching TRBD1 (5 bases). CDR3 length equals 18 residues. Germline V gene data show CDR1 as SGHAT and CDR2 as FQNNGV. V was shortened by 0 bases and J by 2 bases, with 20 bases between the two germline ends. The DNA of the CDR3 is TGTGCCAGCAGCTTAGATAATGGTGGGGCAGGGTTAGCCTACGAGCAGTACTTC. Its protein product is CASSLDNGGAGLAYEQYF.

This clone was seen a few times. V is TRBV19 and J is TRBJ1-4; D is undetermined. The CDR3 spans 14 residues. CDR1 and CDR2 from the germline V gene are LNHDA and SQIVND (reference sequence). Deletions cut 3 bases from V and 8 bases from J, with 13 bases between. CDR3: CASSIGPGKEKLFF. The CDR3 nucleotides are TGTGCCAGTAGTATCGGACCGGGGAAGGAAAAACTGTTTTTT.

This clone was counted only a few times. The rearrangement links TRBV6-1 to TRBJ2-7; D is possibly TRBD2 (6 bases). The germline V gene encodes CDR1 MNHNS and CDR2 SASEGT. CDR3 size: 13 residues. V dropped 5 bases and J dropped 6 bases, with 14 bases sitting between them. As DNA, the CDR3 is TGTGCCAGCAGTCCCGGGACTGTCTCCGAGCAGTACTTC. Residues: CASSPGTVSEQYF.

This sequence joins TRBV7-3 and TRBJ2-3; 7 positions agree with TRBD1. The junction had 6 bases not matched to a gene; V was cut back by 1 base and J by 2 bases. Germline values: CDR1 SGHTA, CDR2 FQGTGA. The CDR3 extends over 16 amino acids. CDR3 coding DNA: TGTGCCAGCAGCTTAATCCTAACAGGGGTCACAGATACGCAGTATTTT. Its protein product is CASSLILTGVTDTQYF. Based on the CDR3 plus reference TRBV7-3 and TRBJ2-3, the full variable domain is GAGVSQTPSNKVTEKGKYVELRCDPISGHTALYWYRQSLGQGPEFLIYFQGTGAADDSGLPNDRFFAVRPEGSVSTLKIQRTERGDSAVYLCASSLILTGVTDTQYFGPGTRLTVL.

This clone was observed a handful of times. J is TRBJ1-4 and V is TRBV7-8; the match to TRBD1 covers 7 bases. V lost 5 bases to trimming and J lost 4 bases; unmatched junction nucleotides: 7. The CDR3 covers 15 residues. Germline V CDR1 and CDR2: SGHVS, FQNEAQ. This CDR3 reads CASSGQALRNEKLFF. CDR3 nucleotides: TGTGCCAGCAGCGGACAGGCTCTCCGTAATGAAAAACTGTTTTTT.

The table lists this clone with a few counts. V and J are TRBV24-1 and TRBJ2-2; 8 positions match TRBD2. The CDR3 extends over 14 amino acids. CDR1 is KGHDR and CDR2 is SFDVKD in the germline V gene. V lost 7 bases and J lost 5; bases outside the gene matches: 5. CDR3 bases: TGTGCCACCAGCCCCGAGCGGGGGACCGGGGAGCTGTTTTTT. It specifies CATSPERGTGELFF.

This clone was seen once. V and J are TRBV4-2 and TRBJ2-5; 9 nucleotides agree with TRBD2. The trim removed 0 bases at V and 4 bases at J, leaving 6 bases unmatched. The CDR3 contains 16 residues. CDR1 and CDR2 from the germline V gene are LGHNA and YNFKEQ. The CDR3 loop is CASSQDGAGGGETQYF. The CDR3 DNA reads as TGTGCCAGCAGCCAAGATGGGGCGGGAGGGGGAGAGACCCAGTACTTC.

The chain's CDR3 is CASSYSTERDEQYF. As DNA, the CDR3 is TGTGCCAGCAGTTACTCGACCGAGCGGGACGAGCAGTACTTC. The rearrangement uses TRBV6-2 or TRBV6-3 and TRBJ2-7; tentatively, D is TRBD2 (6 bases). This CDR3 is 14 amino acids long. CDR1 MNHEY and CDR2 SVGEGT come from the germline V gene. V lost 0 bases and J 5 bases, leaving 11 bases between the germline ends.

This clone was found a few times. The chain uses TRBV5-6 and TRBJ1-2; 9 bases align to TRBD1. Germline CDR1 reads SGHDT; CDR2 reads YYEEEE. V dropped 1 base and J dropped 4; count of bases not matched to a gene: 5. This CDR3 is 15 amino acids long. CDR3 DNA sequence: TGTGCCAGCAGCTTGCCGACAGGGGGTAGCTATGGCTACACCTTC. It codes for CASSLPTGGSYGYTF.

The V call is TRBV21-1, the J call TRBJ1-2; no DNA check was done on the table's D call, TRBD1. TRBV21-1 is termed a pseudogene. CDR3 size: 15 residues. Written as DNA, the CDR3 is TGTGCCAGCAGCAAACAGGACAGGTCTTTCTATGGCTACACCTTC. As protein: CASSKQDRSFYGYTF.

The V and J genes are TRBV19 and TRBJ1-6; tentative D call: TRBD1 (6 bases). This CDR3 comprises 15 residues. Germline V gene lookup returns CDR1 LNHDA and CDR2 SQIVND (reference sequence). With 5 bases removed from V and 7 bases from J, the gap between germline ends came to 15 bases. The DNA of the CDR3 is TGTGCCAGTAGTGCAGGGGTTGTGTTGAATTCACCCCTCCACTTT. Amino acid sequence: CASSAGVVLNSPLHF.

As regards this clone: Other DNA sequences within the sample encode an identical CDR3. The chain has TRBV2 and TRBJ1-2; 7 positions agree with TRBD1. Germline V gene lookup returns CDR1 SNHLY and CDR2 FYNNEI. The junction had 4 bases not matched to a gene; V was cut back by 6 bases and J by 0 bases. This CDR3 is 14 amino acids long. CDR3 coding DNA: TGTGCCAGCAGAGACAGGGCAGCTAACTATGGCTACACCTTC. Its protein product is CASRDRAANYGYTF.

The V and J genes are TRBV9 and TRBJ1-1, with no clear D. V shed 3 bases and J shed 1 base, with 10 bases lying between them. Germline CDR1 is SGDLS and CDR2 is YYNGEE. CDR3 size: 14 residues. The CDR3 loop is CASSGSITNTEAFF. In DNA, the CDR3 is TGTGCCAGCAGCGGAAGCATTACGAACACTGAAGCTTTCTTT.

The count of this clone is one. The rearrangement links TRBV25-1 to TRBJ2-3; perhaps TRBD2 as D (5 bases). V lost 4 bases to trimming and J lost 8 bases, with 16 bases between them. CDR1 is MGHDK and CDR2 is SYGVNS in the germline V gene. The CDR3 length is 14 residues. Written as DNA, the CDR3 is TGTGCCAGCAGTGGAGGGTATGGATTGAGTACGCAGTATTTT. It translates to CASSGGYGLSTQYF.

The rearrangement links TRBV5-1 to TRBJ1-1; TRBD1 agrees at 7 bases. V was clipped by 4 bases and J by 0 bases; unmatched bases: 9. The germline gives CDR1 SGHRS, CDR2 YFSETQ. The CDR3 has 16 residues. For the CDR3, the DNA is TGCGCCAGCAGCCCCGGACAGGACTACATGAACACTGAAGCTTTCTTT. Protein product: CASSPGQDYMNTEAFF.

The chain links TRBV19 to TRBJ1-4; 10 bases align to TRBD1. Germline values: CDR1 LNHDA, CDR2 SQIVND (reference sequence). The ends lost 4 bases at V and 6 bases at J; junction bases unmatched: 2. The CDR3 contains 14 residues. DNA of the CDR3: TGTGCCAGTAGTACAGGACAGGGGGATGAAAAACTGTTTTTT. This codes for CASSTGQGDEKLFF.

This clone was observed a few times. This rearrangement joins TRBV10-3 to TRBJ1-1; tentatively, D is TRBD1 (6 bases). The V gene's germline CDR1 is ENHRY and CDR2 SYGVKD. This CDR3 region has 13 residues. Trimming left V 6 bases short and J 3 bases short, with 11 bases between. The CDR3 nucleotides read TGTGCCATCAGCAAAACAGGGTACACTGAAGCTTTCTTT. This encodes CAISKTGYTEAFF.

The CDR3: CASSLREGYNEQFF. The CDR3 DNA is TGTGCCAGCAGCTTGCGGGAGGGCTACAATGAGCAGTTCTTC. This chain joins TRBV5-6 and TRBJ2-1; 8 bases agree with TRBD2. This CDR3 region has 14 residues. V lost 1 base, J lost 3 bases, and 0 bases stayed unmatched. Germline lookup yields CDR1 SGHDT and CDR2 YYEEEE.

V usage is TRBV14 and J usage is TRBJ2-1, with TRBD2 matching 10 bases. Per germline, CDR1 SGHDN and CDR2 FVKESK. J was trimmed by 0 bases and V by 0 bases; bases with no gene match: 8. The CDR3 is made up of 19 amino acids. In DNA, the CDR3 is TGTGCCAGCAGCCAAGATGGACCGACTAGCGGGTACTCCTACAATGAGCAGTTCTTC. Amino acid sequence: CASSQDGPTSGYSYNEQFF. Full variable domain (rest looked up from reference TRBV14 and TRBJ2-1): EAGVTQFPSHSVIEKGQTVTLRCDPISGHDNLYWYRRVMGKEIKFLLHFVKESKQDESGMPNNRFLAERTGGTYSTLKVQPAELEDSGVYFCASSQDGPTSGYSYNEQFFGPGTRLTVL.

The V call is TRBV30, the J call TRBJ2-7; 10 bases align to TRBD2. V shed 4 bases, J shed 2 bases, and the junction held 20 bases outside the gene matches. The CDR3 is 19 amino acids. The germline V gene encodes CDR1 GTSNPN and CDR2 SVGIG (reference sequence). The CDR3 DNA sequence: TGTGCCTGGACGGGTTCACCGGGACTAGCGCGAGGAGGGGCCTACGAGCAGTACTTC. This encodes CAWTGSPGLARGGAYEQYF. Together with reference TRBV30 and TRBJ2-7, the CDR3 gives the full variable domain: SQTIHQWPATLVQPVGSPLSLECTVEGTSNPNLYWYRQAAGRGLQLLFYSVGIGQISSEVPQNLSASRPQDRQFILSSKKLLLSDSGFYLCAWTGSPGLARGGAYEQYFGPGTRLTVT.

The chain combines TRBV4-1 with TRBJ2-2, with a possible D match to TRBD2 (5 bases). Trimming took 1 base from V and 2 from J, leaving 11 bases between them. The CDR3 runs to 16 residues. CDR1 is MGHRA, CDR2 YSYEKL, per germline. In nucleotides, the CDR3 is TGCGCCAGCAGCCAAGGAGGGTTCTACAACACCGGGGAGCTGTTTTTT. Translation gives CASSQGGFYNTGELFF.

The rearrangement links TRBV2 to TRBJ1-5, with TRBD1 identical over 7 bases. This CDR3 comprises 14 residues. The germline V gene has CDR1 SNHLY and CDR2 FYNNEI. The J segment lost 3 bases and the V segment lost 8 bases, leaving 7 bases of the junction unmatched. The CDR3 reads CASRTGDINQPQHF. The CDR3 nucleotides read TGTGCCAGCCGTACAGGGGATATCAATCAGCCCCAGCATTTT.